There are many counts of the clone carrying this TCR beta chain. These data belong to a study of read filtering for tumor transcriptome and immune sequencing. Germline CDR1 reads SGHTA; CDR2 reads FQGTGA. With 8 bases clipped from V and 4 bases from J, the junction kept 9 bases outside the gene matches. The CDR3 loop spans 14 amino acids. From approximately 400 ng of RNA, a library with molecular barcoded alpha/delta and beta/gamma adaptors was made. MiXCR, applied by TCRdb to the reads, yields one record per CDR3 protein. This sample carries about 58,000 distinct CDR3 sequences, roughly an eighth of them seen once, and the ten largest clones take roughly 17%.

This sequence was found in a donor at least 40 years old with multiple myeloma. Source material: a population of CD138-negative cells sorted from bone marrow. The J gene is TRBJ1-1, the V gene TRBV7-3; 8 bases agree with TRBD1. The CDR3 region has the DNA TGTGCCAGCGCTACGGACAGGGCTAGCACTGAAGCTTTCTTT. Amino acid sequence: CASATDRASTEAFF.